These 9 T cell receptor beta chains share one sample of origin, sequenced in a study of vaccination effects on CD4 cells after COVID-19 (dated by TCRdb to 2021 to 2024). No antigens are known for them. The library was produced with the immunoSEQ multiplex PCR assay. TCRdb re-hosts the immuneACCESS table, in-frame sequences only. Its copies lack some clones; in the studies checked, an unresolved V gene accounts for under half of them, and the cause for the rest is not known. The sample contains roughly 70,000 clones, 60% to 75% of them found a single time. Around 5% of the sample is taken by the ten largest. The ViraFEST assay stimulated PBMC with viral peptide pools and then used TCR sequencing to identify antigen-specific CD4+ T cell clonotypes by expansion. After less than 13 days of culture, CD4+ T cells were isolated with the EasySep CD4+ T cell isolation kit. Convalescent patients had PCR-confirmed SARS-CoV-2 infection between March and December 2020, before Alpha, Beta and Delta variants emerged in the United States.

The sample consisted of CD4+ T cells from PBMCs cultured with HIV peptides, taken before COVID-19 vaccination. The intended sense of this specimen's cell subset or site label: HIV-1 Nef peptide pool negative control/reference culture. The source is a human donor who had a prior SARS-CoV-2 infection.

The count of this clone is one. The V call is TRBV12-5, the J call TRBJ2-3, with 11 bases fitting TRBD2. Germline CDR1 reads LGHNT; CDR2 reads FRNRAP. This CDR3 has 15 residues. Trimming removed 6 bases from V and 1 base from J; junction bases left unmatched: 3. In DNA, the CDR3 is TGTGCTAGTGGCATAGCGGGGGGGGGCACAGATACGCAGTATTTT. It codes for CASGIAGGGTDTQYF.

V is TRBV9 and J is TRBJ2-3, with no clear D. The CDR3 has 14 residues. Looked up from germline, CDR1 is SGDLS and CDR2 is YYNGEE. V gave up 0 bases and J gave up 2 bases, with 7 bases separating them. The CDR3 loop is CASSVGPNTDTQYF. The CDR3 DNA is TGTGCCAGCAGCGTAGGCCCTAACACAGATACGCAGTATTTT.

The chain recombines TRBV12-5 with TRBJ2-3, with D uncertain. The V and J ends lost 0 bases and 10 bases respectively, with 11 bases between them. CDR3 size: 13 residues. Germline CDR1 LGHNT, CDR2 FRNRAP. The CDR3 DNA follows: TGTGCTAGTGGTTTGGTTGGGGTAGAGGCGCAGTATTTT. This sequence encodes CASGLVGVEAQYF.

A single count supports this clone. The J gene is TRBJ1-5, the V gene TRBV6-6; D is ambiguous. Germline V gives CDR1 MNHNY, CDR2 SVGAGI (reference sequence). This CDR3 contains 16 residues. V was cut by 9 bases and J by 0 bases, with 18 bases left in between. CDR3 residues: CASANRPKYSNQPQHF. DNA for the CDR3: TGTGCCAGTGCTAACCGACCTAAGTATAGCAATCAGCCCCAGCATTTT.

CDR3 sequence: CASSLAGRLAGGSSYNEQFF. In DNA, the CDR3 is TGCGCCAGCAGCTTGGCCGGTCGGCTAGCGGGAGGAAGCTCCTACAATGAGCAGTTCTTC. The chain combines TRBV5-1 with TRBJ2-1; 11 bases fit TRBD2. The CDR3 has 20 amino acids. Germline trimming cut 0 bases from V and 0 bases from J; bases unmatched to any gene: 11. Germline V CDR1 and CDR2: SGHRS, YFSETQ.

J is TRBJ2-5 and V is TRBV5-1; 10 bases agree with TRBD1. From germline, CDR1 is SGHRS and CDR2 YFSETQ. This CDR3 comprises 14 residues. The ends lost 3 bases at V and 4 bases at J; junction bases unmatched: 3. The CDR3 DNA reads as TGCGCCAGCAGCTCGGGACAGGGGACAGAGACCCAGTACTTC. Translated: CASSSGQGTETQYF.

The chain employs TRBV20-1 and TRBJ2-3; D is uncertain. Germline CDR1 DFQATT, CDR2 SNEGSKA (reference sequence). V was trimmed by 6 bases and J by 3 bases, leaving 7 bases between them. The length of the CDR3 is 11 residues. The CDR3 reads CSAHGTDTQYF. The CDR3 DNA sequence: TGCAGTGCGCATGGGACAGATACGCAGTATTTT.

CDR3 in DNA: TGCGCCAGCAGGGTCGGGGTCGATGAAAAACTGTTTTTT. It encodes CASRVGVDEKLFF. The chain combines TRBV5-1 with TRBJ1-4; D ambiguous. Germline assignment: CDR1 SGHRS and CDR2 YFSETQ. The CDR3 sequence is 13 residues long. V lost 5 bases, J lost 6 bases, and 11 bases lay in between.

The rearrangement links TRBV11-1 to TRBJ2-7; 7 nucleotides line up with TRBD1. This CDR3 spans 15 amino acids. From germline, CDR1 is SGHAT and CDR2 FQDESV (reference sequence). The V segment lost 2 bases and the J segment 5 bases; nucleotides outside the gene matches: 9. DNA for the CDR3: TGTGCCAGCAGCTTAAGAGACAGGGATAAGGACGAGCAGTACTTC. This encodes CASSLRDRDKDEQYF.